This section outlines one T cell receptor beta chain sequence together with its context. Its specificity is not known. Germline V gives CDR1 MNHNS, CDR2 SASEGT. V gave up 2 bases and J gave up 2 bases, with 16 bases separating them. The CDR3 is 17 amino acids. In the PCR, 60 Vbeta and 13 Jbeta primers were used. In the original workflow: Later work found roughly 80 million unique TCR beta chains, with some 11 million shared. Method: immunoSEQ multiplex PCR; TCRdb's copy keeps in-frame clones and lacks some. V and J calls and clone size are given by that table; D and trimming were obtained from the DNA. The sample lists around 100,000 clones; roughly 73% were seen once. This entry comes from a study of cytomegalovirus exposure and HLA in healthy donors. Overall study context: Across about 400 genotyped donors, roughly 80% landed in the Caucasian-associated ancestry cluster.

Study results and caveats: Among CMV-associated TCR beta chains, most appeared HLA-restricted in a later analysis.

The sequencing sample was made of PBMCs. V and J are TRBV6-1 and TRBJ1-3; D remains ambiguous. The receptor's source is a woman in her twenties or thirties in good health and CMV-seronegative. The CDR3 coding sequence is TGTGCCAGCAGTGAACGATTCTTAGGCGGTCCTGGAAACACCATATATTTT. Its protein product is CASSERFLGGPGNTIYF.